The present entry profiles one T cell receptor beta chain with its context. The sample originates from a study of shared clonotypes between healthy human individuals. Data came from immunoSEQ multiplex PCR; TCRdb stores just in-frame clones and leaves some out. The repertoire includes some 650,000 clones, approximately 97% of them detected once, and 0.045% to 0.06% sits in the top ten. Trimming took 1 base from V and 15 from J; bases not matched to a gene: 8. The CDR3 consists of 12 residues. CDR1 and CDR2 from the germline V gene are GTSNPN and SVGIG (reference sequence). Sequencing was carried out using naive CD4+ T cells sorted from blood. This sample's subset: CD45RA+ positively selected. This chain uses TRBV30 with TRBJ2-1; 8 bases align to TRBD2. The origin of this receptor is a woman in her 30s in good health. The CDR3 DNA reads as TGTGCCTGGAGTGGAGTCGGGAGGGTGGGGTTCTTC. Translated: CAWSGVGRVGFF.